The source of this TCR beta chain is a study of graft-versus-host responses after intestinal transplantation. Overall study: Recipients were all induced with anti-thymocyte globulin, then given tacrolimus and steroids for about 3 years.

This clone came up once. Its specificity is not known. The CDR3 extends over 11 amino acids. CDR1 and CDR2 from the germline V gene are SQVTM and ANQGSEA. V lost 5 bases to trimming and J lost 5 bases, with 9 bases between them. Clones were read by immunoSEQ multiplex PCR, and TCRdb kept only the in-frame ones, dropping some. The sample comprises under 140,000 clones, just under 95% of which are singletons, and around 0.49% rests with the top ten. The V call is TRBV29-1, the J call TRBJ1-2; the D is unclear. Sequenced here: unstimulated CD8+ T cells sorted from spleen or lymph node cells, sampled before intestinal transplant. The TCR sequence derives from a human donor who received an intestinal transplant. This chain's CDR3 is CSVPRSYGYTF. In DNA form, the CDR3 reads TGCAGCGTTCCCCGATCTTATGGCTACACCTTC.